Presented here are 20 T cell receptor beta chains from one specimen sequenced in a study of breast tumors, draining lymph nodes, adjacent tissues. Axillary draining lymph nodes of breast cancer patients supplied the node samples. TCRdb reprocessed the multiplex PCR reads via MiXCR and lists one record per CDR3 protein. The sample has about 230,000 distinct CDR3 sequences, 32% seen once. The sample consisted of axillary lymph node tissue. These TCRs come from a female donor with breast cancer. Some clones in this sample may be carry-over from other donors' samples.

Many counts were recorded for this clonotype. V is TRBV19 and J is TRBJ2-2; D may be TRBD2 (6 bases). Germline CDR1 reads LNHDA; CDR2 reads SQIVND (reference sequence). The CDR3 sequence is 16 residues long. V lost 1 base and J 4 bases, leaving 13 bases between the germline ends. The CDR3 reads CASSIGWRGSTGELFF. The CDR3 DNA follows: TGTGCCAGTAGTATAGGTTGGCGGGGAAGCACCGGGGAGCTGTTTTTT.

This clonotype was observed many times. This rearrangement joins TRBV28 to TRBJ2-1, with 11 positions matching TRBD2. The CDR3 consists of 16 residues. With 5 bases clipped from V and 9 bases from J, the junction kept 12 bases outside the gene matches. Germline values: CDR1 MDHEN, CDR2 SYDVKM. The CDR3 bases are TGTGCCAGCAGTCTCCTAACTAGCGGGAGTGCGGGTGAGCAGTTCTTC. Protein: CASSLLTSGSAGEQFF.

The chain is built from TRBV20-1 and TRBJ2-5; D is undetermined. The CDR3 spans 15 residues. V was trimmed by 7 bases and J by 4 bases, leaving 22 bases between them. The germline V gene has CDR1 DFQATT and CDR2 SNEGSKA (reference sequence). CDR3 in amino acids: CSGALLGPVPETQYF. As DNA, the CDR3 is TGCAGTGGGGCCCTCCTAGGTCCCGTCCCAGAGACCCAGTACTTC.

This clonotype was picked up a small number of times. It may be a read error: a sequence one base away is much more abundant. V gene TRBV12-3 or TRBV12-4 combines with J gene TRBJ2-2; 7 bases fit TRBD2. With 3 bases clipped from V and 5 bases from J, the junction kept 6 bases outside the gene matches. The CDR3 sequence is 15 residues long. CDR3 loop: CASSFGGGETGELFF. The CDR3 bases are TGTGCCAGCAGTTTCGGCGGGGGAGAAACCGGGGAGCTGTTTTTT.

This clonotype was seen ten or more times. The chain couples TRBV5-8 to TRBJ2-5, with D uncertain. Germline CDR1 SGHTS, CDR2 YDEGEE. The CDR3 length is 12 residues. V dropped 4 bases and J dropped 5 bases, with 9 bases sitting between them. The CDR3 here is CASSHPRETQYF. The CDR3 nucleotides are TGTGCCAGCAGCCACCCGCGGGAGACCCAGTACTTC. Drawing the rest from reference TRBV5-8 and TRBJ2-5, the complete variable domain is EAGVTQSPTHLIKTRGQQATLRCSPISGHTSVYWYQQALGLGLQFLLWYDEGEERNRGNFPPRFSGRQFPNYSSELNVNALELEDSALYLCASSHPRETQYFGPGTRLLVL.

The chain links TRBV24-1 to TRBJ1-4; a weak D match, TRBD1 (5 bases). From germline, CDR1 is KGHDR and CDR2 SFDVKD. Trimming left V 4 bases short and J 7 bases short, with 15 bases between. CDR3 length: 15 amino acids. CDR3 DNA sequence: TGTGCCACCAGTGAGAGGGGAAGAGAAGGTGAAAAACTGTTTTTT. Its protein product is CATSERGREGEKLFF.

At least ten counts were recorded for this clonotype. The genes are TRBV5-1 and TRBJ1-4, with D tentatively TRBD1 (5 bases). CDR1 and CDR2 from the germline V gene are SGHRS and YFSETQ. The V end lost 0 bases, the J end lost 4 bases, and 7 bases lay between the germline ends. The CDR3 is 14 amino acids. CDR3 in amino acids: CASSLGGSNEKLFF. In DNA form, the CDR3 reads TGCGCCAGCAGCTTGGGGGGCAGTAATGAAAAACTGTTTTTT.

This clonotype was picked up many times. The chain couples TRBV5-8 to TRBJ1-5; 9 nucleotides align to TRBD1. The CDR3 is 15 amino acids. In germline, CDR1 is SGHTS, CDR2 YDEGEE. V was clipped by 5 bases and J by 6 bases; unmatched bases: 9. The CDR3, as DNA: TGTGCCAGCAGAAAAACCGGGACAGGGCGTCAGCCCCAGCATTTT. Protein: CASRKTGTGRQPQHF.

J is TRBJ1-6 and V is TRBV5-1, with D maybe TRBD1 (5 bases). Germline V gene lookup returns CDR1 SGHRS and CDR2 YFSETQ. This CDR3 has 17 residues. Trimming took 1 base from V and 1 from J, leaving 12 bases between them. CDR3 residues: CASSLRGVCSYNSPLHF. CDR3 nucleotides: TGCGCCAGCAGCTTGAGGGGAGTATGTTCCTATAATTCACCCCTCCACTTT.

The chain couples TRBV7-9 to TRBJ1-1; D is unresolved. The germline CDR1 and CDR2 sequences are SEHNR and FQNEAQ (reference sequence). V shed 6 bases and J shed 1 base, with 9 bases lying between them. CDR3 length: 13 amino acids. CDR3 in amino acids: CASSRWGNTEAFF. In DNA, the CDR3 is TGTGCCAGCAGTCGTTGGGGGAACACTGAAGCTTTCTTT.

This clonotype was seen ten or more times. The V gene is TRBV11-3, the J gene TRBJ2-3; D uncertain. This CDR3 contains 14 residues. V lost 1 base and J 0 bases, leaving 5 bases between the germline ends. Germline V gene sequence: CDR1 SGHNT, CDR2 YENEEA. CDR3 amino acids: CASSLGASTDTQYF. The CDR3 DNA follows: TGTGCCAGCAGCTTAGGGGCTAGCACAGATACGCAGTATTTT.

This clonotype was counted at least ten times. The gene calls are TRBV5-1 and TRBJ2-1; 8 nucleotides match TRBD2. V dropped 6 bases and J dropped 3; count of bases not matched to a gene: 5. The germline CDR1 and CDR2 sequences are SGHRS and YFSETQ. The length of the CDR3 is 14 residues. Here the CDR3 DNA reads TGCGCCAGCAAGGTGGCGGGAGGCTACAATGAGCAGTTCTTC. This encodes CASKVAGGYNEQFF.

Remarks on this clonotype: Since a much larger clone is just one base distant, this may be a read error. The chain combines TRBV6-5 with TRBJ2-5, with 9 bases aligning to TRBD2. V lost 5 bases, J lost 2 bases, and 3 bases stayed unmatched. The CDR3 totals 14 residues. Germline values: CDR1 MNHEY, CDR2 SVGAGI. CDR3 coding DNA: TGTGCCAGCAGTGGGCGGGGGGGGCAAGAGACCCAGTACTTC. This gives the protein CASSGRGGQETQYF.

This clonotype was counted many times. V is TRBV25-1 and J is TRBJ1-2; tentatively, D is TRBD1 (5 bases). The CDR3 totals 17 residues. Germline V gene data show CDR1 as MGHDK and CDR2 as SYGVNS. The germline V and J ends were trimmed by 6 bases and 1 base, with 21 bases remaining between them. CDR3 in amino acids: CASRPGTSGAVNYGYTF. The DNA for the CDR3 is TGTGCCAGCAGACCCGGGACCTCGGGAGCGGTTAACTATGGCTACACCTTC.

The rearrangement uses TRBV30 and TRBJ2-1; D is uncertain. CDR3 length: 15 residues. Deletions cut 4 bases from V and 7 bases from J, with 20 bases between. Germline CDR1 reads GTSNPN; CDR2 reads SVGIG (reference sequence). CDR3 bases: TGTGCCTGGAACCCCCAGGACCGCGTAGTGAATGAGCAGTTCTTC. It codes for CAWNPQDRVVNEQFF.

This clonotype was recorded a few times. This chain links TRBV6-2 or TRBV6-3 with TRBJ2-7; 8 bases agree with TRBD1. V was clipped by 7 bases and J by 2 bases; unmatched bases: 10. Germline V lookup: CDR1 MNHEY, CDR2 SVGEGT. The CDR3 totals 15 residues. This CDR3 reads CASTLRGQGPYEQYF. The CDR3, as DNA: TGTGCCAGCACCCTACGCGGACAGGGCCCCTACGAGCAGTACTTC.

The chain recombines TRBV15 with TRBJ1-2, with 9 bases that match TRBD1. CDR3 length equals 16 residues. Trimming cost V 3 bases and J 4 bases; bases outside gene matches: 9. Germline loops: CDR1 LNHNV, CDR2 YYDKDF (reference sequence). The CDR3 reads CATSRTQGTGIYGYTF. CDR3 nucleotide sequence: TGTGCCACCAGCAGGACCCAGGGGACAGGGATCTATGGCTACACCTTC.

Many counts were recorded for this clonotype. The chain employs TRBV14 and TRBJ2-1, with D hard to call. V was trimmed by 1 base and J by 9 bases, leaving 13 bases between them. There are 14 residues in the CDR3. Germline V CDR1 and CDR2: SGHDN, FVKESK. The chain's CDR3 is CASSQVVAPREQFF. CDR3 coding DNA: TGTGCCAGCAGCCAAGTGGTTGCGCCGCGTGAGCAGTTCTTC.

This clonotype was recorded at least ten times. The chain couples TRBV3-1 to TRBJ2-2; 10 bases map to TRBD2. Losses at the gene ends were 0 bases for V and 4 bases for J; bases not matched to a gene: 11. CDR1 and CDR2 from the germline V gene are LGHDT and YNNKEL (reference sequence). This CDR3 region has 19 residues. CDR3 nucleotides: TGTGCCAGCAGCCAAGACGGGGTTACTAGCGGGATGTTCACCGGGGAGCTGTTTTTT. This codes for CASSQDGVTSGMFTGELFF.

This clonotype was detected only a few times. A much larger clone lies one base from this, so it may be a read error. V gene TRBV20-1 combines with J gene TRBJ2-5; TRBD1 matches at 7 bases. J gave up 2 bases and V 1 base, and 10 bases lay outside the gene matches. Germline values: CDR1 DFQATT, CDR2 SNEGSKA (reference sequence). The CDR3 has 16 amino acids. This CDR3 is CSARGGGASPQETQYF. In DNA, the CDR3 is TGCAGTGCTAGAGGAGGGGGCGCCAGTCCGCAAGAGACCCAGTACTTC.